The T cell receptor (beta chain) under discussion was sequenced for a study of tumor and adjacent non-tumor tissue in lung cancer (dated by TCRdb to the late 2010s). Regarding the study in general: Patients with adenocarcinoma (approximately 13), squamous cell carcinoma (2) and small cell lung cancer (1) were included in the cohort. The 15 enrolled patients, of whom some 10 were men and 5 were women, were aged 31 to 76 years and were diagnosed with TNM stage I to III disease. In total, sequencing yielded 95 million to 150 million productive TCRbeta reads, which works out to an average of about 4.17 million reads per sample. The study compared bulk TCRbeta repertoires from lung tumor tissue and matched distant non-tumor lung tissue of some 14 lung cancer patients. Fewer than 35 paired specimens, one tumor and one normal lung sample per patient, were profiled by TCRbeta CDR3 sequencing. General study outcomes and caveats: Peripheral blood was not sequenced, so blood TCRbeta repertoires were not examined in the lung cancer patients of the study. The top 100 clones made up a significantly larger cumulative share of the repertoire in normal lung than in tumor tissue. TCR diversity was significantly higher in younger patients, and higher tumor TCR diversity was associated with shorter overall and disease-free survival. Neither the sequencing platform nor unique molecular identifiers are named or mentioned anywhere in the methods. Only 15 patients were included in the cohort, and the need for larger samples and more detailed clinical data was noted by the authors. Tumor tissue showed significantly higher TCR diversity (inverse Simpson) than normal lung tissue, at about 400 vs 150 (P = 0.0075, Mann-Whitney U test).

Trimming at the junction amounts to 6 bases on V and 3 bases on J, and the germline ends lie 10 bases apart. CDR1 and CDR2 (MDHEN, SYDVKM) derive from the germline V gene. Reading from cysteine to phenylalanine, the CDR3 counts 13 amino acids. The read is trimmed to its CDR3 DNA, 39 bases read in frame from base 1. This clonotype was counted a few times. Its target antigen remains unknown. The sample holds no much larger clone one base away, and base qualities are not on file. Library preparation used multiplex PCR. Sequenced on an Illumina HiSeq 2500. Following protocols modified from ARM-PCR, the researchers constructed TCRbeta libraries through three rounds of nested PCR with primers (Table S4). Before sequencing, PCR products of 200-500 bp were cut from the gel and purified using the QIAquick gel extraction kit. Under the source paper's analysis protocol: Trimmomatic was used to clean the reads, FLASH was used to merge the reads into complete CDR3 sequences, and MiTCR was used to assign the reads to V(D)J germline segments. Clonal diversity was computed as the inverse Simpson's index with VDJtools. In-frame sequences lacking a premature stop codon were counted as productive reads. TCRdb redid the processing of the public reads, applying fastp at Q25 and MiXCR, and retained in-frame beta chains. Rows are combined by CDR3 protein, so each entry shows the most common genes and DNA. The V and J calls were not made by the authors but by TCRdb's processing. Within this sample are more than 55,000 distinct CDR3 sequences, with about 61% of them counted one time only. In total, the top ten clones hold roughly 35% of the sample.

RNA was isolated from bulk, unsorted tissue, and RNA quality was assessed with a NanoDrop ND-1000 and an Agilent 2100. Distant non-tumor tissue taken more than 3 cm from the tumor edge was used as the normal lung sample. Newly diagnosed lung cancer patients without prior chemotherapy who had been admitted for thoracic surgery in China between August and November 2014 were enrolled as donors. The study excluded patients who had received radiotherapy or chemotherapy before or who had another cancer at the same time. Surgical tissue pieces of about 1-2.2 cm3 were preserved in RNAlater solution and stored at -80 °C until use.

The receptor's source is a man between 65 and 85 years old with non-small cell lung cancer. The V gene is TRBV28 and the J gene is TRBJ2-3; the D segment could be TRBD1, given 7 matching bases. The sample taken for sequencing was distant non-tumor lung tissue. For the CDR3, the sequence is CASRGGQTDTQYF. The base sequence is TGTGCCAGCAGGGGGGGACAGACAGATACGCAGTATTTT. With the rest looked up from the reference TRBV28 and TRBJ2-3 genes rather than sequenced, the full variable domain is DVKVTQSSRYLVKRTGEKVFLECVQDMDHENMFWYRQDPGLGLRLIYFSYDVKMKEKGDIPEGYSVSREKKERFSLILESASTNQTSMYLCASRGGQTDTQYFGPGTRLTVL.